What follows describes a single T cell receptor (beta chain). Libraries were prepared by immunoSEQ multiplex PCR; TCRdb keeps only in-frame clonotypes and omits some of them. The top ten clones hold roughly 0.36% of a sample with approximately 81,000 clones, about 94% of them seen once. The data belong to a study of technical replicates of blood from a handful of donors. V was trimmed by 5 bases and J by 10 bases, leaving 17 bases between them. CDR1 is MNHNS, CDR2 SASEGT, per germline. This CDR3 has 13 residues. The sample was T cells isolated from PBMCs. The clonotype was recovered from a human donor in good health. V and J are TRBV6-1 and TRBJ1-1; TRBD1 is a possible D gene (6 bases). The CDR3 region has the DNA TGTGCCAGCAGTCCCCTGGGACATCCGGCAGCTTTCTTT. Translation gives CASSPLGHPAAFF.